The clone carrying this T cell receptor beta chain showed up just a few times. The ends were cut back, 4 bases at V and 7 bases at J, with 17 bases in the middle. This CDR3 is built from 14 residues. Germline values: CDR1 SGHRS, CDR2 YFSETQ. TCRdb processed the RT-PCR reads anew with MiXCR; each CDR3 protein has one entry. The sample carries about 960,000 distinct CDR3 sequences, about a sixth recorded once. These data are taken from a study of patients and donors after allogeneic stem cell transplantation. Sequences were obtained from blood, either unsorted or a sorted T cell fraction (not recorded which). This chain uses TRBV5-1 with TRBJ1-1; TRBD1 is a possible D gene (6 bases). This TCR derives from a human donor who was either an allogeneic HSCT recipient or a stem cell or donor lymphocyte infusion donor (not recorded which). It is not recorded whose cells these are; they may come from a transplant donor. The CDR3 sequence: CASSNQGQRNEAFF. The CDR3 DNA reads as TGCGCCAGCAGCAACCAGGGACAACGCAATGAAGCTTTCTTT.